A selection of T cell receptor beta chains follows, all from one sample in a study of blood T cell repertoires in COVID-19. The data were produced by immunoSEQ multiplex PCR, yet TCRdb's version contains in-frame clones alone and is incomplete. The sample lists roughly 310,000 clones, roughly 88% occurring once. The material sequenced was peripheral blood. These TCRs come from a woman under 40 with COVID-19, enrolled during active disease. CDR3s include the opening cysteine and the closing phenylalanine or tryptophan. D genes are given only for firm matches. Clone size appears in some rows only: once, few, many, or a class for an expanded clone.

clone_size: -
j_call: TRBJ1-2
d_call: -
v_call: TRBV6-1
cdr3_nt: TGTGCCAGCAGTGAAGCAGGGACAAGGACCAACTATGGCTACACCTTC
cdr3_aa: CASSEAGTRTNYGYTF

clone_size: -
j_call: TRBJ2-7
d_call: TRBD1
v_call: TRBV5-1
cdr3_nt: TGCGCCAGCACGCAGGGGGCGGCTTACGAGCAGTACTTC
cdr3_aa: CASTQGAAYEQYF

clone_size: -
j_call: TRBJ1-1
d_call: -
v_call: TRBV12-5
cdr3_nt: TGTGCTAGTGGTTTGGCTACAGGGTTAGACACTGAAGCTTTCTTT
cdr3_aa: CASGLATGLDTEAFF

clone_size: many
j_call: TRBJ1-1
d_call: -
v_call: TRBV19
cdr3_nt: TGTGCCAGTAGTGGACATGGTCTGGTAGCTTTCTTT
cdr3_aa: CASSGHGLVAFF

clone_size: -
j_call: TRBJ2-2
d_call: TRBD2
v_call: TRBV2
cdr3_nt: TGTGCCAGCAGTGTTTCTAGCGGGAGGGCCGGGGAGCTGTTTTTT
cdr3_aa: CASSVSSGRAGELFF

clone_size: -
j_call: TRBJ1-5
d_call: -
v_call: TRBV2
cdr3_nt: TGTGCCAGCAGCGAGATCATCCCCGGAGGTATCCAGTCCCAGCATTTT
cdr3_aa: CASSEIIPGGIQSQHF

clone_size: -
j_call: TRBJ1-1
d_call: -
v_call: TRBV14
cdr3_nt: TGTGCCAGCAGCCCCCAGGGAGGGGGAGGATTTGAAGCTTTCTTT
cdr3_aa: CASSPQGGGGFEAFF

clone_size: -
j_call: TRBJ1-5
d_call: TRBD1
v_call: TRBV18
cdr3_nt: TGTGCCAGCTCAATACGGACAGGGGGCAATCAGCCCCAGCATTTT
cdr3_aa: CASSIRTGGNQPQHF

clone_size: -
j_call: TRBJ2-3
d_call: TRBD2
v_call: TRBV3-1/TRBV3-2
cdr3_nt: TGTGCCAGCAGCCACAGGACTAGCGGGAGGACAGATACGCAGTATTTT
cdr3_aa: CASSHRTSGRTDTQYF

clone_size: few
j_call: TRBJ1-6
d_call: TRBD1
v_call: TRBV16
cdr3_nt: TGTGCCAGCAGCCAAGACAGGGTTTCACCCCTCCACTTT
cdr3_aa: CASSQDRVSPLHF

clone_size: -
j_call: TRBJ1-4
d_call: -
v_call: TRBV3-1/TRBV3-2
cdr3_nt: TGTGCCAGCAGCCAAGTACGAGTCAGGGGAAGTGAAAAACTGTTTTTT
cdr3_aa: CASSQVRVRGSEKLFF

clone_size: -
j_call: TRBJ1-2
d_call: -
v_call: TRBV9
cdr3_nt: TGTGCCAGCAGCCCCCAGGGGTCGCCGGGACCTTATGGCTACACCTTC
cdr3_aa: CASSPQGSPGPYGYTF

clone_size: -
j_call: TRBJ2-1
d_call: TRBD2
v_call: TRBV29-1
cdr3_nt: TGCAGCGTTGAAGATCCCCAGACACTAGCGGGAGGGTACAATGAGCAGTTCTTC
cdr3_aa: CSVEDPQTLAGGYNEQFF

clone_size: once
j_call: TRBJ1-3
d_call: -
v_call: TRBV28
cdr3_nt: TGTGCCAGCAGTTTAGTGCGCGCGGACATAGCTGGAAACACCATATATTTT
cdr3_aa: CASSLVRADIAGNTIYF

clone_size: -
j_call: TRBJ1-2
d_call: -
v_call: TRBV2
cdr3_nt: TGTGCCAGCCCACCGGGGGTAAACTATGGCTACACCTTC
cdr3_aa: CASPPGVNYGYTF

clone_size: -
j_call: TRBJ1-2
d_call: -
v_call: TRBV2
cdr3_nt: TGTGCCAGCAGCCCTGAGATACGGCGGGGCTACACCTTC
cdr3_aa: CASSPEIRRGYTF

clone_size: -
j_call: TRBJ1-1
d_call: -
v_call: TRBV6-5
cdr3_nt: TGTGCCAGCAGTTACTCGCGGGCCCTGAACACTGAAGCTTTCTTT
cdr3_aa: CASSYSRALNTEAFF

clone_size: -
j_call: TRBJ1-5
d_call: TRBD1
v_call: TRBV5-1
cdr3_nt: TGCGCCAGCAGCTTAGAGGGGGCGCAGCCCCAGCATTTT
cdr3_aa: CASSLEGAQPQHF

clone_size: -
j_call: TRBJ1-5
d_call: -
v_call: TRBV7-2
cdr3_nt: TGTGCCAGCAGCTTTTCCAGCGATCAGCCCCAGCATTTT
cdr3_aa: CASSFSSDQPQHF

clone_size: -
j_call: TRBJ2-2
d_call: -
v_call: TRBV9
cdr3_nt: TGTGCCAGCAGCGTAGCAACGGGGGCGAACACCGGGGAGCTGTTTTTT
cdr3_aa: CASSVATGANTGELFF

clone_size: -
j_call: TRBJ2-7
d_call: TRBD2
v_call: TRBV5-4
cdr3_nt: TGTGCCAGCAGCTTTGCGGGAGGGCCTTACGAGCAGTACTTC
cdr3_aa: CASSFAGGPYEQYF

clone_size: -
j_call: TRBJ2-1
d_call: -
v_call: TRBV6-1
cdr3_nt: TGTGCCAGCAGTGACCTGTCCCGGAGCTCCTACAATGAGCAGTTCTTC
cdr3_aa: CASSDLSRSSYNEQFF

clone_size: -
j_call: TRBJ1-4
d_call: -
v_call: TRBV19
cdr3_nt: TGTGCCAGTAGTTCGACAGCTAATGAAAAACTGTTTTTT
cdr3_aa: CASSSTANEKLFF

clone_size: -
j_call: TRBJ1-5
d_call: -
v_call: TRBV7-2
cdr3_nt: TGTGCCAGCAGCCTCGATACAGGGTTCGGTCAGCCCCAGCATTTT
cdr3_aa: CASSLDTGFGQPQHF

clone_size: -
j_call: TRBJ2-7
d_call: TRBD2
v_call: TRBV5-4
cdr3_nt: TGTGCCAGCAGCTTGGCGGGACTAGCGGAGGAGCAGTACTTC
cdr3_aa: CASSLAGLAEEQYF

clone_size: -
j_call: TRBJ1-1
d_call: TRBD1
v_call: TRBV5-6
cdr3_nt: TGTGCCAGCAGCAAGGGGACAGGCATGAACACTGAAGCTTTCTTT
cdr3_aa: CASSKGTGMNTEAFF

clone_size: -
j_call: TRBJ2-7
d_call: -
v_call: TRBV19
cdr3_nt: TGTGCCAGTAGTATTAGCCTCCCGGACTCCTACGAGCAGTACTTC
cdr3_aa: CASSISLPDSYEQYF

clone_size: -
j_call: TRBJ2-7
d_call: -
v_call: TRBV21-1
cdr3_nt: TGTGCCAGCAGCCGGACGGCGACAGGGGCCAACGAGCAGTACTTC
cdr3_aa: CASSRTATGANEQYF

clone_size: -
j_call: TRBJ2-7
d_call: -
v_call: TRBV14
cdr3_nt: TGTGCCAGCAGCATCCCTCCGTCCGAGCAGTACTTC
cdr3_aa: CASSIPPSEQYF

clone_size: -
j_call: TRBJ2-1
d_call: -
v_call: TRBV4-1
cdr3_nt: TGCGCCAGCAGCCAGGCAGGTTACAATGAGCAGTTCTTC
cdr3_aa: CASSQAGYNEQFF

clone_size: -
j_call: TRBJ1-6
d_call: TRBD1
v_call: TRBV19
cdr3_nt: TGTGCCAGTAGTCCCGACAGGGGAAGATCACCCCTCCACTTT
cdr3_aa: CASSPDRGRSPLHF

clone_size: once
j_call: TRBJ1-2
d_call: TRBD1
v_call: TRBV2
cdr3_nt: TGTGCCAGCAGCAATCAGGGGGCGCGGGTCTATGGCTACACCTTC
cdr3_aa: CASSNQGARVYGYTF

clone_size: once
j_call: TRBJ1-1
d_call: -
v_call: TRBV6-6
cdr3_nt: TGTGCCAGCAGCCACGGGGTTAGCACTGAAGCTTTCTTT
cdr3_aa: CASSHGVSTEAFF

clone_size: -
j_call: TRBJ1-1
d_call: -
v_call: TRBV24-1
cdr3_nt: TGTGCCACCAGTGGATCGGGGGGGCGGACTGAAGCTTTCTTT
cdr3_aa: CATSGSGGRTEAFF

clone_size: -
j_call: TRBJ2-1
d_call: -
v_call: TRBV5-1
cdr3_nt: TGCGCCAGCAGCTTAGAGCCGGACTGCCACAATGAGCAGTTCTTC
cdr3_aa: CASSLEPDCHNEQFF

clone_size: -
j_call: TRBJ2-2
d_call: -
v_call: TRBV9
cdr3_nt: TGTGCCAGCAGCGTCAGGGGGGAATACACCGGGGAGCTGTTTTTT
cdr3_aa: CASSVRGEYTGELFF

clone_size: -
j_call: TRBJ2-2
d_call: TRBD2
v_call: TRBV29-1
cdr3_nt: TGCAGCGTTCCCCCTTTGGGGGGGATGGGCACCGGGGAGCTGTTTTTT
cdr3_aa: CSVPPLGGMGTGELFF

clone_size: -
j_call: TRBJ1-2
d_call: TRBD1
v_call: TRBV30
cdr3_nt: TGTGCCTGGAGTTCGACAGGGAACTATGGCTACACCTTC
cdr3_aa: CAWSSTGNYGYTF

clone_size: -
j_call: TRBJ1-2
d_call: TRBD1
v_call: TRBV2
cdr3_nt: TGTGCCAGCATCAAGAGGACAGGGGGCGAGGAAGGCTACACCTTC
cdr3_aa: CASIKRTGGEEGYTF

clone_size: -
j_call: TRBJ1-3
d_call: -
v_call: TRBV7-9
cdr3_nt: TGTGCCAGCAGCTTAGCCCTCAGGGACTCTGGAAACACCATATATTTT
cdr3_aa: CASSLALRDSGNTIYF

clone_size: -
j_call: TRBJ1-1
d_call: -
v_call: TRBV25-1
cdr3_nt: TGTGCCAGCAGTGAAGGGCGTGGGAGGAACACTGAAGCTTTCTTT
cdr3_aa: CASSEGRGRNTEAFF

clone_size: -
j_call: TRBJ2-7
d_call: TRBD2
v_call: TRBV9
cdr3_nt: TGTGCCAGCAGCGTAGACCTAGCGGGAGGAGTAATGGGCGAGCAGTACTTC
cdr3_aa: CASSVDLAGGVMGEQYF

clone_size: once
j_call: TRBJ1-5
d_call: -
v_call: TRBV9
cdr3_nt: TGTGCCAGCGGACGGGGGAATCAGCCCCAGCATTTT
cdr3_aa: CASGRGNQPQHF